These 7 T cell receptor beta chains share one sample of origin, sequenced in a study of Ad26.COV2.S vaccination and SARS-CoV-2 variants. The assay was immunoSEQ multiplex PCR, and TCRdb's table has in-frame clones only and misses some. The sample lists roughly 300,000 clones; 80% to 90% were seen once. Specified treatment: some 19 received Ad26.COV2.S at low or high dose, single or two shots; five or six received placebo; per-sample allocation not given. All samples were drawn on day 63, counting from the first vaccine or placebo injection. The sample was peripheral blood, taken in a trial of Ad26.COV2.S vaccine versus placebo. These receptors came from a person aged 18 to 59 who received the Ad26.COV2.S COVID-19 vaccine or a placebo.

This chain connects TRBV14 to TRBJ2-3; TRBD1 might be the D (5 bases). CDR1 and CDR2 from the germline V gene are SGHDN and FVKESK. The CDR3 has 15 amino acids. V was cut by 8 bases and J by 8 bases, with 23 bases left in between. CDR3 amino acids: CASSSYGREVSTQYF. The CDR3 DNA reads TGTGCCAGCTCCTCTTACGGCAGGGAAGTCAGTACGCAGTATTTT.

The CDR3, as DNA: TGTGCCAGCAGCTTCGCCGCTCTGGCAGGGGTGGGAGAGACCCAGTACTTC. It is translated as CASSFAALAGVGETQYF. The chain links TRBV5-4 to TRBJ2-5; possible D gene TRBD1, 6 bases. This CDR3 is built from 17 residues. Germline values: CDR1 SGHNT, CDR2 YYREEE (reference sequence). Trimming shortened V by 2 bases and J by 4 bases, and 21 bases separated the two germline ends.

The rearrangement joins TRBV29-1 to TRBJ1-5; D possibly corresponds to TRBD1 (5 bases). Germline lookup yields CDR1 SQVTM and CDR2 ANQGSEA. Between the trimmed V and J ends, which lost 4 bases and 3 bases, there was a span of 10 bases. This CDR3 has 13 residues. DNA for the CDR3: TGCAGCGTTGTTTGGGGCACCAATCAGCCCCAGCATTTT. This translates into CSVVWGTNQPQHF.

V is TRBV5-1 and J is TRBJ1-6; possibly TRBD1 for D (5 bases). The CDR3 covers 14 residues. Germline lookup yields CDR1 SGHRS and CDR2 YFSETQ. Between the trimmed V and J ends, which lost 4 bases and 14 bases, there was a span of 19 bases. CDR3 nucleotide sequence: TGCGCCAGCAGCACCGGGACTCCCTCGGGGACCCTCCACTTT. Translated: CASSTGTPSGTLHF.

This chain links TRBV27 with TRBJ1-1; D is undetermined. The CDR3 runs to 14 residues. The germline V gene has CDR1 MNHEY and CDR2 SMNVEV (reference sequence). V lost 0 bases to trimming and J lost 8 bases, with 13 bases between them. CDR3 DNA sequence: TGTGCCAGCAGTTTATCGGCCAGAACCATGGAAGCTTTCTTT. Its translation is CASSLSARTMEAFF.

The chain couples TRBV7-9 to TRBJ1-3; 7 bases align to TRBD1. Germline assignment: CDR1 SEHNR and CDR2 FQNEAQ (reference sequence). This CDR3 contains 16 residues. V lost 5 bases to trimming and J lost 0 bases; unmatched junction nucleotides: 7. CDR3 nucleotide sequence: TGTGCCAGCAGCCAGTTCGGACAGGTCTCTGGAAACACCATATATTTT. As protein: CASSQFGQVSGNTIYF.

V and J are TRBV20-1 and TRBJ2-1; D tentatively reads TRBD1 or TRBD2 (5 bases each). The ends were cut back, 5 bases at V and 1 base at J, with 9 bases in the middle. The CDR3 consists of 13 residues. From germline, CDR1 is DFQATT and CDR2 SNEGSKA (reference sequence). CDR3 sequence (DNA): TGCAGTGCTCGTGGGGGTTCCTACAATGAGCAGTTCTTC. It translates to CSARGGSYNEQFF.